Below, one T cell receptor (beta chain) is given with its context. Its antigen is unidentified. Vbeta (60) and Jbeta (13) primers were used in the PCR. Generated by immunoSEQ multiplex PCR, the TCRdb table keeps only in-frame clones and is missing some. The data show 150,000 to 250,000 clones, 79% seen once. The data were taken from a study of cytomegalovirus exposure and HLA in healthy donors. Study-wide results and limits: After further analysis at a later stage, around 17,000 TCR beta sequences were associated with HLA alleles at 0.05 false discovery rate. A later analysis, which compared TCR beta chains of equal frequency, found the HLA-associated ones more clonally expanded. The study put some 160 TCR beta chains on its list as cytomegalovirus-associated.

The origin of this receptor is a woman younger than 45 in good health and CMV-seropositive. Source material: PBMCs.

CDR3 sequence: CASSSASEQYF. As DNA, the CDR3 is TGTGCCAGCAGTTCCGCGTCGGAGCAGTACTTC. The chain has TRBV27 and TRBJ2-7, with unresolved D. Per germline, CDR1 MNHEY and CDR2 SMNVEV (reference sequence). The CDR3 runs 11 residues. With 4 bases removed from V and 7 bases from J, the gap between germline ends came to 8 bases.